The entry that follows covers one T cell receptor (beta chain) sequence. Its binding antigen is unknown. No much larger clonotype is one base removed from it; base qualities were not supplied. The sample is drawn from a study of T cell responses to AZD1222 COVID-19 vaccine (dated by TCRdb to the early 2020s). Broadly, across the study: AZD1222 recipients with second doses at about 4 weeks or about 12 weeks were pooled, because spike-specific TCR depth and breadth did not differ between schedules. A total of just over 230 trial participants underwent TCR sequencing, of whom under 220 had received two doses of AZD1222 and roughly 26 had received two doses of the MenACWY control vaccine. Trial participants were enrolled into age subgroups of 18-55, 56-69 and 70-plus years, which contained around 150, 28 and 57 TCR-sequenced participants, respectively. General conclusions and limits of the study: After two AZD1222 doses, spike-specific TCR breadth and depth were significantly higher than at day 0 and than in MenACWY recipients. Most participants were white British and females outnumbered males, and the authors suggested that clonal diversity may have been underestimated. No day 14 peak-response samples were available, so repertoires were characterized only after the peak T cell response. In the small 56-69-year group, the increase in depth fell short of significance, most likely because of low power. The vaccine-associated CD4 TCRs covered the entire spike protein, and the dominant responses fell in regions 160-218 and 743-854. Reportedly, close to half of the unique spike-specific TCRs recognized epitopes lying outside the regions that are mutated in the B.1.351 and B.1.1.7 variants. Conclusions about previously exposed vaccinees were limited because only a handful of AZD1222 recipients were SARS-CoV-2 seropositive at baseline.

The CDR3 regions of human TCRbeta chains were subjected to immunosequencing. Processing in the source paper ran as follows. TCRs in the repertoires were compared against a reference library of SARS-CoV-2-specific TCRs that had been generated with the MIRA antigen-specificity platform. Breadth was defined as the fraction of unique TCRs that were SARS-CoV-2-associated, and depth was defined as the fraction of total T cells that were SARS-CoV-2-associated. Using the MIRA data, each spike-specific TCR was assigned both to the spike region to which the TCR was reactive and to a CD4 or CD8 class. Log10-transformed breadth and depth values were compared by one-way ANOVA with Sidak's multiple comparisons tests. Imported from immuneACCESS, the table was reduced by TCRdb to in-frame sequences with V and J called. These copies leave out some clones; in studies compared against another copy, an unresolved V gene accounts for under half, and the cause of the remainder is not known. V and J calls and clone size are given by that table; D and trimming were obtained from the DNA. This sample is represented by 85,000 to 130,000 clones; 85% to 90% of them were singletons. The top ten constitute 5.1% of the sample.

The germline V gene gives CDR1 as SGHRS and CDR2 as YFSETQ. The junction shows trimming of 0 bases on V and 1 base on J, and the gene matches do not reach 16 bases of it. Including the terminal cysteine and phenylalanine, the CDR3 comprises 20 residues. Only the CDR3 DNA stays, 60 bases, in frame from base 1. In the paper's terms, the time point label means: baseline before first vaccination. Vaccinee samples came from UK trials COV001 and COV002, including a single-blind randomized controlled phase 2/3 trial of AZD1222 (ChAdOx1 nCoV-19) in healthy adults. Trial participant PBMC samples were collected at day 0 and day 28 after the second dose for TCRbeta chain sequencing.

This sequence was found in an adult in good health. The starting material was peripheral blood, obtained on day 0 of AZD1222 vaccination. The rearrangement joined TRBV5-1 to TRBJ1-2; 9 bases in between match TRBD1. The nucleotides are TGCGCCAGCAGCTTGGGAGGTTCGGGACAGGGCCTTCTACGTAACTATGGCTACACCTTC. This encodes CASSLGGSGQGLLRNYGYTF.